One sample yielded the 25 T cell receptor beta chains listed below, sequenced in a study of blood T cells in healthy people across ages. A second 7 to 11 cycle PCR used barcoded and J-beta primers. Via MiXCR, TCRdb re-called the 5' RACE reads, giving one row per CDR3 protein. This table holds some 640,000 distinct CDR3 sequences, roughly 49% found once. Sequenced input: blood. The receptors stem from a woman between 55 and 75 years old in good health.

V usage is TRBV5-1 and J usage is TRBJ2-4; tentatively, D is TRBD1 (6 bases). The DNA matches TRBJ2-7 better at its end, which makes the J call doubtful. The CDR3 is 14 amino acids. Germline V gives CDR1 SGHRS, CDR2 YFSETQ. The CDR3, as DNA: TGCGCCAGCAGCCCCCTAAACAGGGTTTCCGAGCAGTACTTC. This translates into CASSPLNRVSEQYF.

The table lists this clonotype with a few counts. The CDR3 DNA sequence: TGTGCCAGCACGGGCCTGGGGGACGGTAATTCACCCCTCCACTTT. Its protein product is CASTGLGDGNSPLHF. V and J are TRBV27 and TRBJ1-6; D might be TRBD1 (5 bases). The CDR3 totals 15 residues. V dropped 7 bases and J dropped 6 bases, with 16 bases sitting between them. The V gene's germline CDR1 is MNHEY and CDR2 SMNVEV (reference sequence).

The sample holds a few counts of this clonotype. The junction departs from germline at one end; a sequencing error may be responsible. J is TRBJ2-5 and V is TRBV9; 14 bases agree with TRBD2. Germline CDR1 reads SGDLS; CDR2 reads YYNGEE. The length of the CDR3 is 17 residues. The CDR3 bases are TGTGCCAGCAGCGTTGGGACTAGCGGGAGTGGTCAAGAGACCCAGTATTTC. This gives the protein CASSVGTSGSGQETQYF.

In its sample, this clonotype was seen a few times. The genes are TRBV29-1 and TRBJ1-5; no definite D call. CDR1 is SQVTM, CDR2 ANQGSEA, per germline. This CDR3 is built from 13 residues. V shed 6 bases and J shed 6 bases, with 15 bases lying between them. The CDR3 reads CSVAQREGQPQHF. CDR3 sequence (DNA): TGCAGCGTCGCCCAAAGGGAGGGTCAGCCCCAGCATTTT. The whole variable domain, remainder taken from reference TRBV29-1 and TRBJ1-5, is SAVISQKPSRDICQRGTSLTIQCQVDSQVTMMFWYRQQPGQSLTLIATANQGSEATYESGFVIDKFPISRPNLTFSTLTVSNMSPEDSSIYLCSVAQREGQPQHFGDGTRLSIL.

The rearrangement links TRBV13 to TRBJ2-5; a possible D gene is TRBD2 (5 bases). This CDR3 has 14 amino acids. Trimming pared 3 bases from V and 4 bases from J, leaving 12 bases between. CDR1 is PRHDT, CDR2 FYEKMQ, per germline (reference sequence). The CDR3 DNA is TGTGCCAGCAGCTTGGCCGCGGGCTCAGAGACCCAGTACTTC. The encoded protein is CASSLAAGSETQYF.

This clonotype was seen only once. The CDR3 nucleotides are TGCAGTGGAGTATGGGGCTCTGTGGTCTACGAGCAGTACTTC. This gives the protein CSGVWGSVVYEQYF. The chain uses TRBV20-1 and TRBJ2-7; weak D call: TRBD1 (5 bases). The CDR3 contains 14 residues. Deletions cut 7 bases from V and 3 bases from J, with 19 bases between. In germline, CDR1 is DFQATT, CDR2 SNEGSKA (reference sequence).

The CDR3: CATSQGGTGTVADGYTF. The CDR3 bases are TGTGCCACCTCACAGGGGGGGACAGGGACTGTAGCGGATGGCTACACCTTC. The chain joins TRBV2 to TRBJ1-2; TRBD1 matches at 9 bases. The CDR3 contains 17 residues. CDR1 SNHLY and CDR2 FYNNEI come from the germline V gene. V dropped 10 bases and J dropped 6; count of bases not matched to a gene: 21.

The rearrangement uses TRBV7-3 and TRBJ2-7; 7 bases are a match to TRBD1. Germline lookup yields CDR1 SGHTA and CDR2 FQGTGA. Unmatched junction bases numbered 11, after V lost 5 bases and J lost 7 bases. CDR3 length: 14 amino acids. CDR3 nucleotide sequence: TGTGCCAGCAGCCTAGGGACAGTCTTCACTGAGCAGTACTTC. Translating it yields CASSLGTVFTEQYF.

V gene TRBV4-3 combines with J gene TRBJ2-1; perhaps D is TRBD1 or TRBD2 (6 bases each). V dropped 0 bases and J dropped 6 bases, with 12 bases sitting between them. The CDR3 covers 15 residues. Germline CDR1 reads LGHNA; CDR2 reads YSLEER. CDR3 sequence: CASSQEQGGANEQFF. In DNA form, the CDR3 reads TGCGCCAGCAGCCAAGAACAGGGAGGTGCCAATGAGCAGTTCTTC.

This clonotype was seen more than once but under ten times. CDR3 amino acids: CASSVTSGRFNEQYF. CDR3 in DNA: TGTGCCAGCAGCGTTACTAGCGGGAGGTTCAATGAGCAGTACTTC. The gene calls are TRBV7-9 and TRBJ2-5, with 12 nucleotides matching TRBD2. Germline CDR1 SEHNR, CDR2 FQNEAQ (reference sequence). V gave up 5 bases and J gave up 11 bases; unmatched junction bases: 12. This CDR3 has 15 residues.

This clonotype appeared many times. The chain links TRBV5-6 to TRBJ2-4; tentatively, D is TRBD2 (6 bases). This CDR3 is 14 amino acids long. In germline, CDR1 is SGHDT, CDR2 YYEEEE. Trimming shortened V by 5 bases and J by 6 bases, and 15 bases separated the two germline ends. The CDR3 DNA sequence: TGTGCCAGCAGGCCGGGCGGGGTTCTAAACATTCAGTACTTC. It is translated as CASRPGGVLNIQYF.

The CDR3 DNA reads TGTGCCAGCTCACAGGGTCCGGACTATGGCTACACCTTC. Amino acid sequence: CASSQGPDYGYTF. The V and J genes are TRBV6-1 and TRBJ1-2, with a possible D match to TRBD1 (6 bases). The germline V gene encodes CDR1 MNHNS and CDR2 SASEGT. This CDR3 has 13 residues. Deletions cut 8 bases from V and 3 bases from J, with 13 bases between.

This clonotype was counted between two and nine times. The chain recombines TRBV2 with TRBJ1-5, with unresolved D. The length of the CDR3 is 14 residues. Germline V gene lookup returns CDR1 SNHLY and CDR2 FYNNEI. V lost 3 bases and J 0 bases, leaving 6 bases between the germline ends. CDR3 sequence: CASSEVSSNQPQHF. CDR3 bases: TGTGCCAGCAGTGAGGTATCTAGCAATCAGCCCCAGCATTTT. Full variable domain (outside the CDR3, taken from reference TRBV2 and TRBJ1-5): EPEVTQTPSHQVTQMGQEVILRCVPISNHLYFYWYRQILGQKVEFLVSFYNNEISEKSEIFDDQFSVERPDGSNFTLKIRSTKLEDSAMYFCASSEVSSNQPQHFGDGTRLSIL.

The J gene is TRBJ1-4, the V gene TRBV11-2; 9 bases are shared with TRBD1. V lost 4 bases to trimming and J lost 8 bases; unmatched junction nucleotides: 8. The germline CDR1 and CDR2 sequences are SGHAT and FQNNGV. The CDR3 consists of 15 residues. In DNA, the CDR3 is TGTGCCAGCAGCTCCCGGGACAGGGCTGTAGAAAAACTGTTTTTT. Translation: CASSSRDRAVEKLFF.

The gene calls are TRBV20-1 and TRBJ2-1; D is possibly TRBD2 (5 bases). Germline V gene lookup returns CDR1 DFQATT and CDR2 SNEGSKA (reference sequence). The length of the CDR3 is 12 residues. Deletions cut 1 base from V and 4 bases from J, with 5 bases between. CDR3 nucleotides: TGCAGTGCTAGAGCGGGGTACAATGAGCAGTTCTTC. Protein product: CSARAGYNEQFF.

The chain employs TRBV20-1 and TRBJ1-2; possibly TRBD1 for D (5 bases). Germline CDR1 reads DFQATT; CDR2 reads SNEGSKA (reference sequence). Between the trimmed V and J ends, which lost 0 bases and 6 bases, there was a span of 11 bases. The CDR3 is 13 amino acids. The DNA for the CDR3 is TGCAGTGCTAGAGATGGGAGGGGAAATGGCTACACCTTC. Protein sequence: CSARDGRGNGYTF.

The chain has TRBV18 and TRBJ1-1, with D tentatively TRBD1 (5 bases). The V end was cut by 5 bases, the J end by 1 base, with 11 bases between. CDR1 and CDR2 from the germline V gene are KGHSH and LQKENI. The CDR3 consists of 14 residues. The CDR3 spells CASSGPGGNTEAFF. The CDR3 nucleotides read TGTGCCAGCTCAGGACCGGGGGGGAACACTGAAGCTTTCTTT.

The chain couples TRBV10-3 to TRBJ2-7, with a weak D call TRBD1 (5 bases). The CDR3 extends over 13 amino acids. The V and J ends lost 3 bases and 5 bases respectively, with 11 bases between them. Per the germline V gene, CDR1 is ENHRY and CDR2 is SYGVKD. The CDR3 DNA follows: TGTGCCATCAGTGATAGACAGACGGACGAGCAGTACTTC. It translates to CAISDRQTDEQYF.

J is TRBJ1-4 and V is TRBV25-1; no clear D. In germline, CDR1 is MGHDK, CDR2 SYGVNS. The CDR3 totals 13 residues. Between the trimmed V and J ends, which lost 4 bases and 10 bases, there was a span of 13 bases. The CDR3 loop reads CASSAGHPGKLFF. The CDR3 nucleotides are TGTGCCAGCAGTGCGGGCCACCCGGGAAAACTGTTTTTT.

This chain uses TRBV20-1 with TRBJ1-2; D may be TRBD1 (5 bases). Germline values: CDR1 DFQATT, CDR2 SNEGSKA (reference sequence). The V gene lost 5 bases and the J gene lost 4 bases, with 11 bases spanning the gap. This CDR3 contains 12 residues. CDR3 DNA: TGCAGTGCTGATCAGGGTAGCTATGGCTACACCTTC. It codes for CSADQGSYGYTF.

This clonotype was picked up a small number of times. This rearrangement joins TRBV20-1 to TRBJ2-1; 16 nucleotides align to TRBD2. V lost 2 bases, J lost 7 bases, and 8 bases stayed unmatched. The germline V gene encodes CDR1 DFQATT and CDR2 SNEGSKA (reference sequence). The CDR3 consists of 17 residues. The CDR3 region has the DNA TGCAGTGCTAGACTCCGAGGGACTAGCGGGAGGGTAAATGAGCAGTTCTTC. Protein: CSARLRGTSGRVNEQFF.

CDR3 in amino acids: CSARDTRTSGYNEQFF. The CDR3 nucleotides are TGCAGTGCTAGAGATACCCGGACTAGCGGATACAATGAGCAGTTCTTC. V usage is TRBV20-1 and J usage is TRBJ2-1; TRBD2 matches 10 bases. This CDR3 comprises 16 residues. The J segment lost 4 bases and the V segment lost 0 bases, leaving 6 bases of the junction unmatched. The germline CDR1 and CDR2 sequences are DFQATT and SNEGSKA (reference sequence).

This clonotype turned up a few times. V usage is TRBV27 and J usage is TRBJ2-7, with a tentative D call TRBD2 (6 bases). The CDR3 length is 13 residues. Trimming left V 2 bases short and J 8 bases short, with 13 bases between. Germline V gives CDR1 MNHEY, CDR2 SMNVEV (reference sequence). CDR3 DNA: TGTGCCAGCAGTTTAAATGTCGGACTAAAGCAGTACTTC. Translated, it gives CASSLNVGLKQYF.

This chain uses TRBV6-6 with TRBJ1-4; possibly TRBD1 for D (6 bases). There are 16 residues in the CDR3. Trimming took 8 bases from V and 1 from J, leaving 17 bases between them. Germline V CDR1 and CDR2: MNHNY, SVGAGI (reference sequence). CDR3 loop: CASSPRGAVTNEKLFF. The DNA of the CDR3 is TGTGCCAGCTCCCCACGGGGGGCGGTAACTAATGAAAAACTGTTTTTT.

V usage is TRBV28 and J usage is TRBJ2-2, with 9 bases fitting TRBD2. The V and J ends lost 5 bases and 1 base, in that order; junction bases with no gene match: 2. Germline V gene sequence: CDR1 MDHEN, CDR2 SYDVKM. CDR3 length equals 15 residues. CDR3 in amino acids: CASSRLAVNTGELFF. CDR3 nucleotides: TGTGCCAGCAGTCGACTAGCGGTGAACACCGGGGAGCTGTTTTTT. Variable domain in full (rest from reference TRBV28 and TRBJ2-2): DVKVTQSSRYLVKRTGEKVFLECVQDMDHENMFWYRQDPGLGLRLIYFSYDVKMKEKGDIPEGYSVSREKKERFSLILESASTNQTSMYLCASSRLAVNTGELFFGEGSRLTVL.